The sample holds one count of the clone carrying this T cell receptor beta chain. Unmatched junction bases numbered 10, after V lost 5 bases and J lost 7 bases. The CDR3 loop spans 14 amino acids. Germline V gene lookup returns CDR1 LNHDA and CDR2 SQIVND (reference sequence). TCRdb's table, derived via immunoSEQ multiplex PCR, lists solely in-frame clones and lacks some. The sample records about 84,000 clones, around 85% being singletons. This specimen belongs to a study of T cell responses to AZD1222 COVID-19 vaccine. This receptor was taken from an adult who received the AZD1222 COVID-19 vaccine. This chain links TRBV19 with TRBJ2-7; 8 bases are shared with TRBD2. The sequencing used peripheral blood, collected 28 days after the second AZD1222 dose. This CDR3 is CASSPPGGAVEQYF. The CDR3 bases are TGTGCCAGTAGTCCCCCCGGGGGGGCCGTTGAGCAGTACTTC. Using reference TRBV19 and TRBJ2-7 for the parts outside the CDR3, the full variable domain is DGGITQSPKYLFRKEGQNVTLSCEQNLNHDAMYWYRQDPGQGLRLIYYSQIVNDFQKGDIAEGYSVSREKKESFPLTVTSAQKNPTAFYLCASSPPGGAVEQYFGPGTRLTVT.